A selection of T cell receptor beta chains follows, all from one sample in a study of CD8 T cells in ankylosing spondylitis. TCRdb re-analysed the 5' RACE reads in MiXCR, keeping a single row per CDR3 protein. The sample has more than 150,000 distinct CDR3 sequences, approximately 10% seen once. The sequencing input was blood, either unsorted or a sorted T cell fraction (not recorded which). The receptor source for this set is a male donor with ankylosing spondylitis or in good health (not recorded which). Both conserved end residues are part of each CDR3. The D gene is left open where the match is weak. Clone size is stated in some rows and not others, as once, few, many or a class when expanded.

many	TRBD2	TRBV9	TRBJ2-5	TGTGCCAGCAGCGTAGGAGTAGCGGGGGGCCTCCAAGAGACCCAGTACTTC	CASSVGVAGGLQETQYF
many	NA	TRBV7-2	TRBJ2-7	TGTGCCAGCAGCTTACACCGGGTAACGAACCTGGGCTACGAGCAGTACTTC	CASSLHRVTNLGYEQYF
many	TRBD1	TRBV27	TRBJ1-3	TGTGCCAGCAGCCCCGGGACAGGATTCTCTGGAAACACCATATATTTT	CASSPGTGFSGNTIYF
many	NA	TRBV29-1	TRBJ2-1	TGCAGCGTTGACTACAGCAGCTCCTACAATGAGCAGTTCTTC	CSVDYSSSYNEQFF
few	NA	TRBV29-1	TRBJ1-4	TGCAGCGTCAAGATGGGAGGTGGTGAAAAACTGTTTTTT	CSVKMGGGEKLFF
NA	NA	TRBV4-2	TRBJ2-7	TGTGCCAGCAGCCAAAAGCCCGGACACAGATTCTCCTACGAGCAGTACTTC	CASSQKPGHRFSYEQYF
many	TRBD2	TRBV12-3/TRBV12-4	TRBJ2-1	TGTGCCAGCAGTTTAGAAGGGCTAGCGGGACTAAATGAGCAGTTCTTC	CASSLEGLAGLNEQFF
NA	NA	TRBV5-1	TRBJ2-3	TGCGCCAGCAGCTCTTCGGGACTGCCCGAAAGCACAGATACGCAGTATTTT	CASSSSGLPESTDTQYF
many	NA	TRBV5-1	TRBJ2-1	TGCGCCAGCAGCTCCGCGGGGTACGCCTACAATGAGCAGTTCTTC	CASSSAGYAYNEQFF
many	NA	TRBV5-1	TRBJ2-5	TGCGCCAGCAGCTTGGACCTACCAACGAAGAGGGCCCAGTACTTC	CASSLDLPTKRAQYF
many	TRBD1	TRBV4-1	TRBJ2-3	TGCGCCAGCAGCCAAGTAGAACAGGGGGCGACAGATACGCAGTATTTT	CASSQVEQGATDTQYF
many	NA	TRBV5-1	TRBJ1-1	TGCGCCAGCAGACAGTACACTGAAGCTTTCTTT	CASRQYTEAFF
NA	TRBD1	TRBV20-1	TRBJ2-4	TGCAGTGCCGTGGGACAGGGGAAAAACATTCAGTACTTC	CSAVGQGKNIQYF
many	TRBD1	TRBV6-5	TRBJ2-7	TGTGCCAGCAGTTCCAGGACAGGGGATGGCGAGCAGTACTTC	CASSSRTGDGEQYF
NA	TRBD2	TRBV5-5	TRBJ2-3	TGTGCCAGCGGCCAAGCGGGGAGCACAGATACGCAGTATTTT	CASGQAGSTDTQYF
many	NA	TRBV4-3	TRBJ2-3	TGCGCCAGCAGCCAAGATTCAGGGCGCCCCACAGATACGCAGTATTTT	CASSQDSGRPTDTQYF
many	NA	TRBV7-2	TRBJ1-5	TGTGCCAGCAGCTTAGCCACAGCCGATCAGCCCCAGCATTTT	CASSLATADQPQHF
many	NA	TRBV6-5	TRBJ2-2	TGTGCCAGCAGTTATAGAGGGGGGGCCGGCGGGGAGCTGTTTTTT	CASSYRGGAGGELFF
many	NA	TRBV12-3/TRBV12-4	TRBJ2-5	TGTGCCAGCAGTTTTAGCGGAGCCTCAGGGACCCAGTACTTC	CASSFSGASGTQYF
many	TRBD1	TRBV5-6	TRBJ2-7	TGTGCCAGCACGACAGGGGAAGGCTACGAGCAGTACTTC	CASTTGEGYEQYF
many	TRBD1	TRBV2	TRBJ1-5	TGTGCCAGCAGACCAACCTTTGGGACAGACCCGAAAATTTATAGCAATCAGCCCCAGCATTTT	CASRPTFGTDPKIYSNQPQHF
many	TRBD1	TRBV14	TRBJ1-6	TGTGCCAGCTCTGGACAGGGTAATTCACCCCTCCACTTT	CASSGQGNSPLHF
NA	NA	TRBV9	TRBJ2-7	TGTGCCAGCAGCGTAGAGGATAGGGCCTACGAGCAGTACTTC	CASSVEDRAYEQYF
many	NA	TRBV5-6	TRBJ2-7	TGTGCCAGCAGCTTGTATGACAGCTACGAGCAGTACTTC	CASSLYDSYEQYF
many	TRBD1	TRBV7-6	TRBJ1-3	TGTGCCAGCAGCTTAGGGACAGGGAACTCTGGAAACACCATATATTTT	CASSLGTGNSGNTIYF
many	TRBD1	TRBV5-1	TRBJ2-5	TGCGCCAGCAGCCCAGGACAGGGAGAGACCCAGTACTTC	CASSPGQGETQYF
few	TRBD1	TRBV29-1	TRBJ1-1	TGCAGCTCCCATGAGACAGGGGCGTTATCCACTGAAGCTTTCTTT	CSSHETGALSTEAFF
many	TRBD2	TRBV29-1	TRBJ2-2	TGCAGCGCGGGGGGGGGATCCACCGGGGAGCTGTTTTTT	CSAGGGSTGELFF
many	TRBD1	TRBV5-1	TRBJ1-2	TGCGCCAGCAGCTCGGACCGACAGGGCCATTTGAGTGGCTACACCTTC	CASSSDRQGHLSGYTF
many	TRBD2	TRBV5-1	TRBJ2-3	TGCGCCAGCAGGGATCGGACTAGCGGGGGGATTTTTCGGAGGACAGATACGCAGTATTTT	CASRDRTSGGIFRRTDTQYF
many	TRBD1	TRBV3-1	TRBJ2-1	TGTGCCAGCAGCCTCAGGGGGTCCGGCTACAATGAGCAGTTCTTC	CASSLRGSGYNEQFF
many	TRBD1	TRBV5-1	TRBJ2-5	TGCGCCAGCAGCACGAGGGGACAGGGGGGCGAGACCCAGTACTTC	CASSTRGQGGETQYF
NA	NA	TRBV5-1	TRBJ2-3	TGCGCCAGCAAGGCCTGGGGACTGGGCACAGATACGCAGTATTTT	CASKAWGLGTDTQYF
many	TRBD1	TRBV5-1	TRBJ2-7	TGCGCCAGCAGCTTCACCGGGACAGGAAACTACGAGCAGTACTTC	CASSFTGTGNYEQYF
many	NA	TRBV10-3	TRBJ2-2	TGTGCTGCATCCCCAACGTCAACGAACACCGGGGAGCTGTTTTTT	CAASPTSTNTGELFF
many	NA	TRBV6-1	TRBJ1-2	TGTGCCAGCAGACACAGGCAGGGGCTTGAGTATGGCTACACCTTC	CASRHRQGLEYGYTF
many	NA	TRBV24-1	TRBJ1-2	TGTGCCACCAGGGGTGACGGTTTGAGTGGCTACACCTTC	CATRGDGLSGYTF
many	NA	TRBV20-1	TRBJ2-7	TGCAGTGCTAGAGATCCTAGGGGCTACTCCTACGAGCAGTACTTC	CSARDPRGYSYEQYF
many	TRBD1	TRBV25-1	TRBJ2-7	TGTGCCAGCAGTGGGACAGGGGTTTTACACGAGCAGTACTTC	CASSGTGVLHEQYF
few	TRBD1	TRBV20-1	TRBJ1-2	TGCAGTGTACCTATCCGGGACAGGGTCCCTAACTATGGCTACACCTTC	CSVPIRDRVPNYGYTF
many	NA	TRBV9	TRBJ2-6	TGTGCCAGCAGCGGGGGAAAAGGGGCCAACGTCCTGACTTTC	CASSGGKGANVLTF
few	NA	TRBV7-2	TRBJ2-7	TGTGCCAGCAGTCCCCAGGGAGACGAGCAGTACTTC	CASSPQGDEQYF
few	TRBD1	TRBV5-1	TRBJ1-1	TGCGCCAGCACGGGGGGGACAGTGAACACTGAAGCTTTCTTT	CASTGGTVNTEAFF
NA	NA	TRBV12-3/TRBV12-4	TRBJ2-7	TGTGCCAGCAGTCCCGCCCCCGGCGACAGGTATCGCGACTACGAGCAGTACTTC	CASSPAPGDRYRDYEQYF
many	NA	TRBV20-1	TRBJ2-5	TGCAGTGCCCACGGGGGTCAAGAGACCCAGTACTTC	CSAHGGQETQYF
NA	NA	TRBV5-1	TRBJ1-1	TGCGCCAGCAGCTTGGGTGGACAGAACACTGAAGCTTTCTTT	CASSLGGQNTEAFF
many	NA	TRBV5-6	TRBJ2-5	TGTGCCAGCACGGAGTCGGGGGGCTGGCAAGAGACCCAGTACTTC	CASTESGGWQETQYF
NA	NA	TRBV4-1	TRBJ2-3	TGCGCCAGCAGCCAAGAGGGGGCGGGCCCCAACTTGGATACGCAGTATTTT	CASSQEGAGPNLDTQYF
many	NA	TRBV6-5	TRBJ2-7	TGTGCCAGCAGTTTAGACGCGGACGAGCAGTACTTC	CASSLDADEQYF
NA	NA	TRBV28	TRBJ2-1	TGTGCCAGCAGTTTAATCCGTGGCGGGCACAGGGGAGGGACTAGATCCTACAATGAGCAGTTCTTC	CASSLIRGGHRGGTRSYNEQFF